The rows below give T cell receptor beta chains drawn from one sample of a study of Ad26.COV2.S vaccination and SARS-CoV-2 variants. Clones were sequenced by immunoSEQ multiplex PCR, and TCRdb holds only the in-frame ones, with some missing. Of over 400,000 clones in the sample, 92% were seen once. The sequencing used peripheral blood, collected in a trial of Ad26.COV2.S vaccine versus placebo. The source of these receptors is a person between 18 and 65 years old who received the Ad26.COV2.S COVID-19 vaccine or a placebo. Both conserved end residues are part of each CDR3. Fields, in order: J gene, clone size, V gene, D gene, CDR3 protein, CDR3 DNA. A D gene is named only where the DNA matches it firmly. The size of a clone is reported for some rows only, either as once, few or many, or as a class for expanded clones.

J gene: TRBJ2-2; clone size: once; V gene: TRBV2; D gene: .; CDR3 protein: CASRLVGGNTGELFF; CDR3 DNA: TGTGCCAGCAGGCTGGTGGGGGGGAACACCGGGGAGCTGTTTTTT
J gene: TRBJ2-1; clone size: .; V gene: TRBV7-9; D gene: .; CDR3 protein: CASSLRLSSAYNEQFF; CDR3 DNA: TGTGCCAGCAGCTTAAGGCTTTCTAGCGCGTACAATGAGCAGTTCTTC
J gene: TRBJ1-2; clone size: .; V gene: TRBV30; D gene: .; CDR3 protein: CAWSSVGVGYGYTF; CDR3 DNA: TGTGCCTGGAGTAGTGTGGGGGTCGGCTATGGCTACACCTTC
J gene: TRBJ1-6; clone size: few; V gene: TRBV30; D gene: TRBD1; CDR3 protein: CAWSEGQGLPYNSPLHF; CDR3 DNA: TGTGCCTGGAGCGAAGGACAGGGTCTACCCTATAATTCACCCCTCCACTTT
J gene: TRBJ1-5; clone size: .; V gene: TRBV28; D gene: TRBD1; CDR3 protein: CASSLSARTGADSNQPQHF; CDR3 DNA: TGTGCCAGCAGTTTATCGGCCCGGACAGGGGCAGATAGCAATCAGCCCCAGCATTTT
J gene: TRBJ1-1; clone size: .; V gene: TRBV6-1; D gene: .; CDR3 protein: CASSGVVGTLNTEAFF; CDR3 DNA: TGTGCCAGCAGTGGAGTGGTAGGGACTTTGAACACTGAAGCTTTCTTT
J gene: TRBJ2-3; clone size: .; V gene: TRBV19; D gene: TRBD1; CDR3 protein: CAIASDRWTDTQYF; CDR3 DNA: TGTGCCATTGCTTCGGACAGGTGGACAGATACGCAGTATTTT
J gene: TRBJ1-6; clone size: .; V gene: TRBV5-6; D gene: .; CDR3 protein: CASSPPVRGNSPLHF; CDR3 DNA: TGTGCCAGCAGCCCGCCGGTGAGGGGGAATTCACCCCTCCACTTT
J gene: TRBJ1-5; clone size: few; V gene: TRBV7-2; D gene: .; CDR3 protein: CASSLIPPGGGNQPQHF; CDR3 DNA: TGTGCCAGCAGCTTAATTCCGCCCGGGGGCGGAAATCAGCCCCAGCATTTT
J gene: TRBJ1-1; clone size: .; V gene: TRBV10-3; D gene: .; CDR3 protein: CAISGEENTEAFF; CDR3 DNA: TGTGCCATCAGTGGGGAGGAGAACACTGAAGCTTTCTTT
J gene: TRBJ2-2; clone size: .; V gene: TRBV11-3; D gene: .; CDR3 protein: CASSYGGNTGELFF; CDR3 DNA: TGTGCCAGCAGCTACGGGGGAAACACCGGGGAGCTGTTTTTT
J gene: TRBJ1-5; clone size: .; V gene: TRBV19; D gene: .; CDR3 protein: CASITRDGSNQPQHF; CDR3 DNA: TGTGCCAGTATCACCAGGGACGGTAGCAATCAGCCCCAGCATTTT
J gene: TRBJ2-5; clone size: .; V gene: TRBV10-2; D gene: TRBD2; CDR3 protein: CASSEPGGRQETQYF; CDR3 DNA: TGCGCCAGCAGTGAACCGGGGGGGAGACAAGAGACCCAGTACTTC
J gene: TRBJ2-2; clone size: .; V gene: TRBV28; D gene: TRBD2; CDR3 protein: CASSLWRREGTVTGELFF; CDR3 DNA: TGTGCCAGCAGTTTATGGCGAAGGGAGGGCACAGTGACCGGGGAGCTGTTTTTT
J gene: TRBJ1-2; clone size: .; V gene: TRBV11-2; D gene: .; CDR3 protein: CASSLGELYGYTF; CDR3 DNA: TGTGCCAGCAGCTTAGGAGAATTATATGGCTACACCTTC
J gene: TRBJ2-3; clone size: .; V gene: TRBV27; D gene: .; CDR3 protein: CASSFGPTGTDTQYF; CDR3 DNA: TGTGCCAGCAGTTTCGGACCCACAGGGACAGATACGCAGTATTTT
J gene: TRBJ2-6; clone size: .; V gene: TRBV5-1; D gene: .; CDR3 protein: CASSLVRLSSGANVLTF; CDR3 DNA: TGCGCCAGCAGCTTGGTCCGTTTATCCTCTGGGGCCAACGTCCTGACTTTC
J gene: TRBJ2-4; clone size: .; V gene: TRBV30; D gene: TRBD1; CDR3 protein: CAWTRQGASNIQYF; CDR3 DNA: TGTGCCTGGACGAGACAGGGGGCCTCGAACATTCAGTACTTC
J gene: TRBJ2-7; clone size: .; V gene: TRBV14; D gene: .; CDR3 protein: CASSQLSSYEQYF; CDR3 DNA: TGTGCCAGCAGCCAGCTTTCCTCCTACGAGCAGTACTTC
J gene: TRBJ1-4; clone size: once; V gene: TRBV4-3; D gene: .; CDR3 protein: CASSQVFSPEDGVYEKLFF; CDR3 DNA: TGCGCCAGCAGCCAAGTTTTTTCTCCGGAAGATGGTGTCTATGAAAAACTGTTTTTT
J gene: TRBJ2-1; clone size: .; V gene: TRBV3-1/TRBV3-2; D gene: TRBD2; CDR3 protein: CASSQNSGLAGDEQFF; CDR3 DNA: TGTGCCAGCAGCCAAAATTCGGGACTAGCGGGGGATGAGCAGTTCTTC
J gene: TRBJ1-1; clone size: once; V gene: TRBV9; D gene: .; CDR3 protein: CASSETPNTEAFF; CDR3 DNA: TGTGCCAGCAGCGAGACACCGAACACTGAAGCTTTCTTT
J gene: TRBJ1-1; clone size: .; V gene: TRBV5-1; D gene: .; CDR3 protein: CASSSLGMNTEAFF; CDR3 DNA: TGCGCCAGCAGCTCGCTGGGTATGAACACTGAAGCTTTCTTT
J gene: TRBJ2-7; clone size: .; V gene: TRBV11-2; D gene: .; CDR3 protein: CASSLIRASYEQYF; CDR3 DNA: TGTGCCAGCAGCTTGATTAGGGCTTCCTACGAGCAGTACTTC
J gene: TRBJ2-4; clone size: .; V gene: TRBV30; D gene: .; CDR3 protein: CAWTGPPWRSVTKNIQYF; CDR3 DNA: TGTGCCTGGACCGGTCCCCCGTGGCGGTCAGTGACCAAAAACATTCAGTACTTC
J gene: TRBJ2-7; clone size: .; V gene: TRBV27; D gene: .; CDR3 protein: CASSLLEHSYEQYF; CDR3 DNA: TGTGCCAGCAGTTTACTGGAACACTCCTACGAGCAGTACTTC
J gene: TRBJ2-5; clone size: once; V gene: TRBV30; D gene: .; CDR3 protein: CAWSGLGGQETQYF; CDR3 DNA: TGTGCCTGGAGTGGTTTGGGCGGTCAAGAGACCCAGTACTTC
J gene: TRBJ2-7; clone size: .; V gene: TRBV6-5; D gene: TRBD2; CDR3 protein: CASRLAGGSYEQYF; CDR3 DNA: TGTGCCAGCAGATTAGCGGGGGGCTCCTACGAGCAGTACTTC
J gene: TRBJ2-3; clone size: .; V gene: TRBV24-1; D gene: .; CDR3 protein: CATSGGVGGTDTQYF; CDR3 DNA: TGTGCCACCAGTGGGGGCGTCGGGGGCACAGATACGCAGTATTTT
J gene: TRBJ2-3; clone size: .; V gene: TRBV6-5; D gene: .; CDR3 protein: CASSYSSSGHTQYF; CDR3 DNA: TGTGCCAGCAGTTACTCGAGTAGCGGTCATACGCAGTATTTT
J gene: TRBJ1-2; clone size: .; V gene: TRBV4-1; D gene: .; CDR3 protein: CASSQDRGISYGYTF; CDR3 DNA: TGCGCCAGCAGCCAAGATAGAGGCATCAGCTATGGCTACACCTTC
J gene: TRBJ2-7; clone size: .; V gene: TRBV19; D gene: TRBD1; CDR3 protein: CASSITGGFYEQYF; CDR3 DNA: TGTGCCAGTAGTATCACAGGGGGGTTCTACGAGCAGTACTTC
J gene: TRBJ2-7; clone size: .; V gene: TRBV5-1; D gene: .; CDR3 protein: CASGPRPGATSYEQYF; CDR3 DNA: TGCGCCAGCGGGCCAAGACCGGGGGCCACCTCCTACGAGCAGTACTTC
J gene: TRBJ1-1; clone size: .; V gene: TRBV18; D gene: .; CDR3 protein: CASSGNRDEAFF; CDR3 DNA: TGTGCCAGCTCGGGGAACAGGGATGAAGCTTTCTTT
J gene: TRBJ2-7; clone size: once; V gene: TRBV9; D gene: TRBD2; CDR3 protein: CASSVASWGLDAYEQYF; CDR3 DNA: TGTGCCAGCAGCGTAGCATCTTGGGGACTAGACGCCTACGAGCAGTACTTC
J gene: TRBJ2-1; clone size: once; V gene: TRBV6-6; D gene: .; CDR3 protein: CASTSLGLNNEQFF; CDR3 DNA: TGTGCCAGCACCTCACTCGGACTGAACAATGAGCAGTTCTTC
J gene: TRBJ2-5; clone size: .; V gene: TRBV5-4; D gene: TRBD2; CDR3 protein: CASSPGLAGGPVGETQYF; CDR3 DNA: TGTGCCAGCAGCCCCGGACTAGCGGGGGGGCCAGTGGGAGAGACCCAGTACTTC
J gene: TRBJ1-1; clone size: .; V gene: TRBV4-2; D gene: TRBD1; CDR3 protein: CASSHAKGTANTEAFF; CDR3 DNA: TGTGCCAGCAGCCACGCCAAAGGGACAGCCAACACTGAAGCTTTCTTT
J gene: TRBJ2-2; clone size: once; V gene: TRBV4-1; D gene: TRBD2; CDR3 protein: CASSQDRFGLAGGELFF; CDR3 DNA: TGCGCCAGCAGCCAAGATCGGTTCGGGCTAGCGGGGGGGGAGCTGTTTTTT
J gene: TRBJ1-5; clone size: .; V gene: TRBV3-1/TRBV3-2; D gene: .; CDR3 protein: CASSPRGGSGNQPQHF; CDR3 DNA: TGTGCCAGCAGCCCAAGGGGGGGATCTGGCAATCAGCCCCAGCATTTT
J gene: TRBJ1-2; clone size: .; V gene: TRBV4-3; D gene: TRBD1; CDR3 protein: CASSRSDRGGYGYTF; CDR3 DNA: TGCGCCAGCAGCCGATCGGACAGGGGAGGATACGGCTACACCTTC
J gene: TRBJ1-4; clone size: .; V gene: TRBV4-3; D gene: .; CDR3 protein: CASSQDRTVTINEKLFF; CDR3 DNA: TGCGCCAGCAGCCAAGATCGAACAGTAACTATTAATGAAAAACTGTTTTTT
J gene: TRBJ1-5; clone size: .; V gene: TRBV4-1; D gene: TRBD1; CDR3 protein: CASSQEGTGNQPQHF; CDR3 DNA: TGCGCCAGCAGCCAAGAGGGGACAGGGAATCAGCCCCAGCATTTT
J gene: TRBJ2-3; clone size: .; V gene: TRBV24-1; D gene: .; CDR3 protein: CATSDLDGTDTQYF; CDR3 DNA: TGTGCCACCAGTGATTTGGACGGCACAGATACGCAGTATTTT
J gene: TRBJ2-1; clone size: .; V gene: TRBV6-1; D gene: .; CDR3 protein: CASSEAYNEQFF; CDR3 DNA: TGTGCCAGCAGTGAAGCCTACAATGAGCAGTTCTTC
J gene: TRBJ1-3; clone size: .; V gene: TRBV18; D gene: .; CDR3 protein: CASPLKQYSGNTIYF; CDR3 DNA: TGTGCCAGCCCTTTAAAACAGTACTCTGGAAACACCATATATTTT
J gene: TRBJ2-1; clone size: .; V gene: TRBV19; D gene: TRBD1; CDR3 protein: CASSILQGVANEQFF; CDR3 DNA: TGTGCCAGTAGTATATTACAGGGGGTGGCCAATGAGCAGTTCTTC
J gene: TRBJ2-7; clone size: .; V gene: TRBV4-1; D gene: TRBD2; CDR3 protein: CASSQTSGGGYEQYF; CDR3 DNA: TGCGCCAGCAGCCAGACTAGCGGGGGGGGCTACGAGCAGTACTTC
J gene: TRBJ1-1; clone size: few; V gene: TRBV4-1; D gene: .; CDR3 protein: CASRQGSEAFF; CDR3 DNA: TGCGCCAGCAGGCAGGGATCCGAAGCTTTCTTT
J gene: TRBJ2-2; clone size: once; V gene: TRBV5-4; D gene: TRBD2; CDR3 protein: CASSRGLSGRNTGELFF; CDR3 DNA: TGTGCCAGCAGCAGGGGACTATCGGGGAGGAACACCGGGGAGCTGTTTTTT
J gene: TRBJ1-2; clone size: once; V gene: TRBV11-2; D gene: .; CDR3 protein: CASSPEAGLFGYTF; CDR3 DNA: TGTGCCAGCAGCCCAGAGGCGGGGCTCTTTGGCTACACCTTC
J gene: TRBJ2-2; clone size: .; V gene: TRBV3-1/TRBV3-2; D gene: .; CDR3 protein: CASTPNTGELFF; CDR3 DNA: TGTGCCAGCACCCCGAACACCGGGGAGCTGTTTTTT
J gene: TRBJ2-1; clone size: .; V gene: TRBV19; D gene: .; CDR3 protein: CASSALRSSEQFF; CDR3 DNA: TGTGCCAGTAGTGCTCTCCGGAGTAGCGAGCAGTTCTTC
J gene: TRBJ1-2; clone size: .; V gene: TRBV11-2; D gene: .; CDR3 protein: CASSLTGGANYGYTF; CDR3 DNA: TGTGCCAGCAGCCTTACGGGGGGGGCGAACTATGGCTACACCTTC
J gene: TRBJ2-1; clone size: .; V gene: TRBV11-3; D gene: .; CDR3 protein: CASSLVHNEQFF; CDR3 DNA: TGTGCCAGCAGCTTAGTCCACAATGAGCAGTTCTTC
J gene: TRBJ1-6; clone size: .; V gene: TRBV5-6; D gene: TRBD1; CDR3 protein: CASSDGQGLTYNSPLHF; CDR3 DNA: TGTGCCAGCAGCGACGGACAGGGGCTGACCTATAATTCACCCCTCCACTTT
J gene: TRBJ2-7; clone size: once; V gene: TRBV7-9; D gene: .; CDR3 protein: CASSPRDGRYEQYF; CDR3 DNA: TGTGCCAGCAGCCCGAGGGACGGACGCTACGAGCAGTACTTC
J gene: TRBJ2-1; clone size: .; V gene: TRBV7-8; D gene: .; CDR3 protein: CASSTPETGYNNEQFF; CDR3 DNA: TGTGCCAGCAGCACCCCCGAAACTGGGTACAACAATGAGCAGTTCTTC